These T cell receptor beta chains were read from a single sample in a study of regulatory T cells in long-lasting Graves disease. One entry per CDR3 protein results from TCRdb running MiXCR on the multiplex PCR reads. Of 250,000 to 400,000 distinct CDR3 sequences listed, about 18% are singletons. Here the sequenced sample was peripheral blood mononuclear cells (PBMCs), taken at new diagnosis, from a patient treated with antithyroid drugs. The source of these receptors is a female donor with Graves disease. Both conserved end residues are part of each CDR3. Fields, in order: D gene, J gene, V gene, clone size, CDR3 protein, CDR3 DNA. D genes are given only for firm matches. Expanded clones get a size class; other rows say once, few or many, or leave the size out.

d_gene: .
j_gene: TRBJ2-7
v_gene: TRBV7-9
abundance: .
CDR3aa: CASSLTGKRGYF
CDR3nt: TGTGCCAGCAGCTTAACAGGCAAACGGGGGTACTTC

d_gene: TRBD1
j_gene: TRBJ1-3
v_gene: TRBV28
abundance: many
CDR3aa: CASSLDGTGDRSGNTIYF
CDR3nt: TGTGCCAGCAGTTTAGATGGGACAGGGGACCGCTCTGGAAACACCATATATTTT

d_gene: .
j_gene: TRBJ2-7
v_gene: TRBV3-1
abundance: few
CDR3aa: CASSPTMDGVQYF
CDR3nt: TGTGCCAGCAGCCCCACAATGGACGGGGTGCAGTACTTC

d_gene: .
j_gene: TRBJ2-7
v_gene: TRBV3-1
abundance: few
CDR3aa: CASSHLWIATHEQYF
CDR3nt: TGTGCCAGCAGCCACCTCTGGATAGCAACCCACGAGCAGTACTTC

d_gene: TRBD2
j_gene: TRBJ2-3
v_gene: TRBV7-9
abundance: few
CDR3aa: CASSPGAGHTDTQYF
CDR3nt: TGTGCCAGCAGCCCGGGAGCGGGGCACACAGATACGCAGTATTTT

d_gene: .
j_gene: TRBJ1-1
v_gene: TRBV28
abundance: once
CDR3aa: CASSLQVGEAFF
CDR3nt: TGTGCCAGCAGCCTTCAAGTGGGTGAAGCTTTCTTT

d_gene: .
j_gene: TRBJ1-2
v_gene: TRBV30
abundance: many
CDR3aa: CAWTGGGNYGYTF
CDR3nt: TGTGCCTGGACGGGAGGGGGGAACTATGGCTACACCTTC

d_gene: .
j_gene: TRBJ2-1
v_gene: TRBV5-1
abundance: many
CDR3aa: CASSLVGGVGNEQFF
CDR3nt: TGCGCCAGCAGCTTGGTCGGGGGTGTAGGCAATGAGCAGTTCTTC

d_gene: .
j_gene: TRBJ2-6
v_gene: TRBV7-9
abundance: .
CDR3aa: CASSFEPQRGANVLTF
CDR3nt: TGTGCCAGCAGCTTTGAACCCCAGAGAGGGGCCAACGTCCTGACTTTC

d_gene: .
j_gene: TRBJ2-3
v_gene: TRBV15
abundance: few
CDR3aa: CATSRDSGDTQYF
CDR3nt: TGTGCCACCAGCAGAGATAGTGGAGATACGCAGTATTTT

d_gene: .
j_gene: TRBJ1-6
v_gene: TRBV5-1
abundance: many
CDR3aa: CASSTGGSPLHF
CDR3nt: TGCGCCAGCAGTACAGGAGGTTCACCCCTCCACTTT

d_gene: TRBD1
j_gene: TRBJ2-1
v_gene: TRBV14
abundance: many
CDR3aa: CASSQTFYRGRFGHEQFF
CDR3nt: TGTGCCAGCAGCCAAACTTTCTACAGGGGGCGGTTTGGCCATGAGCAGTTCTTC

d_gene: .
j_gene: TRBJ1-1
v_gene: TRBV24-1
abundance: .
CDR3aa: CATSVSGYTEAFF
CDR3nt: TGTGCCACCAGTGTCTCTGGCTACACTGAAGCTTTCTTT

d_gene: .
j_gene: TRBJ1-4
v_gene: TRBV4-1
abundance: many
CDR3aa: CASSPLKGANEKLFF
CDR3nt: TGCGCCAGCAGCCCCTTGAAGGGGGCTAATGAAAAACTGTTTTTT

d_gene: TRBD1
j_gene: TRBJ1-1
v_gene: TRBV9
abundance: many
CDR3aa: CASSAQGDGYTEAFF
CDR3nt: TGTGCCAGCAGCGCCCAGGGGGATGGGTACACTGAAGCTTTCTTT